The next 22 T cell receptor beta chains were all read from a single sample in a study of CDR3 diversity in severe acne. MiXCR, run by TCRdb on the PCR reads, gives a single entry per CDR3 protein. Among over 90,000 distinct CDR3 sequences listed, 45% to 60% were seen once. Sequencing used blood. Receptor source: a male donor with acne.

This clonotype occurred many times. The chain carries TRBV7-8 and TRBJ2-2; D is possibly TRBD2 (6 bases). Deletions cut 0 bases from V and 4 bases from J, with 9 bases between. CDR1 and CDR2 from the germline V gene are SGHVS and FQNEAQ. This CDR3 spans 15 amino acids. This chain's CDR3 is CASSLAWEATGELFF. CDR3 DNA: TGTGCCAGCAGCTTAGCGTGGGAGGCCACCGGGGAGCTGTTTTTT.

The V call is TRBV6-1, the J call TRBJ2-3; D call uncertain. This CDR3 spans 16 amino acids. Germline CDR1 MNHNS, CDR2 SASEGT. V lost 4 bases to trimming and J lost 0 bases, with 14 bases between them. The CDR3 DNA sequence: TGTGCCAGCAGTGGGTTGGTGGCTAGGAGCACAGATACGCAGTATTTT. As protein: CASSGLVARSTDTQYF.

This chain links TRBV10-2 with TRBJ1-1; TRBD1 agrees at 7 bases. J gave up 5 bases and V 6 bases, and 6 bases lay outside the gene matches. Germline V lookup: CDR1 WSHSY, CDR2 SAAADI. The CDR3 has 13 residues. The CDR3 here is CASRTGKGTEAFF. The CDR3 DNA reads as TGCGCCAGCAGGACAGGGAAGGGGACTGAAGCTTTCTTT.

This chain uses TRBV4-3 with TRBJ1-5, with a possible D match to TRBD1 (5 bases). The V and J ends lost 7 bases and 6 bases respectively, with 13 bases between them. CDR1 LGHNA and CDR2 YSLEER come from the germline V gene. This CDR3 is 13 amino acids long. The CDR3: CASKRGESQPQHF. In nucleotides, the CDR3 is TGCGCCAGCAAACGGGGGGAAAGTCAGCCCCAGCATTTT.

V is TRBV20-1 and J is TRBJ2-1, with TRBD2 matching 14 bases. Germline CDR1 and CDR2: DFQATT and SNEGSKA (reference sequence). The CDR3 runs to 14 residues. The DNA for the CDR3 is TGCAGCGGACTAGCGGGAGGAGGTAACAATGAGCAGTTCTTC. This sequence encodes CSGLAGGGNNEQFF.

This clonotype appeared once. The chain combines TRBV7-2 with TRBJ2-7; 12 bases match TRBD1. V lost 7 bases and J lost 7; bases outside the gene matches: 8. Germline CDR1 SGHTA, CDR2 FQGNSA. The CDR3 is 14 residues long. CDR3 in amino acids: CASNPGQGAGEQYF. The CDR3 DNA reads TGTGCCAGCAACCCGGGACAGGGGGCGGGGGAGCAGTACTTC. Full variable domain (outside the CDR3, taken from reference TRBV7-2 and TRBJ2-7): GAGVSQSPSNKVTEKGKDVELRCDPISGHTALYWYRQSLGQGLEFLIYFQGNSAPDKSGLPSDRFSAERTGGSVSTLTIQRTQQEDSAVYLCASNPGQGAGEQYFGPGTRLTVT.

V gene TRBV27 combines with J gene TRBJ1-1; TRBD1 agrees at 9 bases. The junction had 6 bases not matched to a gene; V was cut back by 5 bases and J by 5 bases. The germline V gene encodes CDR1 MNHEY and CDR2 SMNVEV (reference sequence). The CDR3 is made up of 14 amino acids. CDR3 protein: CASSPDRGWTEAFF. The CDR3 DNA reads TGTGCCAGCAGTCCGGACAGGGGATGGACTGAAGCTTTCTTT.

In this sample, this clonotype turned up many times. The rearrangement joins TRBV19 to TRBJ1-2, with D perhaps TRBD1 (5 bases). Germline V gene sequence: CDR1 LNHDA, CDR2 SQIVND (reference sequence). This CDR3 contains 13 residues. V was shortened by 3 bases and J by 7 bases, with 12 bases between the two germline ends. The CDR3 DNA follows: TGTGCCAGTAGTATCCCAGGGATTGGTGGCTACACCTTC. It encodes CASSIPGIGGYTF.

This clonotype was detected many times. The V and J genes are TRBV20-1 and TRBJ1-5; D is perhaps TRBD1 (5 bases). Germline V gene lookup returns CDR1 DFQATT and CDR2 SNEGSKA (reference sequence). V lost 5 bases to trimming and J lost 2 bases, with 16 bases between them. The CDR3 consists of 15 residues. CDR3 sequence: CSAPRGSAGNQPQHF. DNA of the CDR3: TGCAGTGCTCCAAGGGGATCGGCAGGCAATCAGCCCCAGCATTTT.

The chain has TRBV6-5 and TRBJ1-3; the match to TRBD1 covers 8 bases. CDR3 length equals 16 residues. J lost 1 base, V lost 5 bases, and 7 bases had no gene match. In germline, CDR1 is MNHEY, CDR2 SVGAGI. CDR3 in DNA: TGTGCCAGCAGTGCCGGACAGGGAGATTCTGGAAACACCATATATTTT. Encoded protein: CASSAGQGDSGNTIYF.

This chain links TRBV28 with TRBJ1-2; D ambiguous. V lost 6 bases and J lost 4, with 9 bases in between. CDR1 is MDHEN, CDR2 SYDVKM, per germline. The CDR3 runs to 12 residues. The CDR3 loop reads CASREQTYGYTF. Written as DNA, the CDR3 is TGTGCCAGCAGGGAGCAAACCTATGGCTACACCTTC.

This clonotype was seen more than once but under ten times. V usage is TRBV10-1 and J usage is TRBJ2-2, with no clear D. There are 10 residues in the CDR3. Germline CDR1 reads WNHNN; CDR2 reads SYGVQD (reference sequence). V shed 11 bases and J shed 4 bases, with 5 bases lying between them. CDR3 DNA: TGCGCCTGCCCCACCGGGGAGCTGTTTTTT. This translates into CACPTGELFF.

This rearrangement joins TRBV29-1 to TRBJ2-7; the match to TRBD2 covers 11 bases. This CDR3 contains 14 residues. V lost 0 bases, J lost 3 bases, and 1 base stayed unmatched. Germline lookup yields CDR1 SQVTM and CDR2 ANQGSEA. The CDR3 reads CSVEETSGVYEQYF. CDR3 DNA: TGCAGCGTTGAAGAGACTAGCGGGGTCTACGAGCAGTACTTC.

V and J are TRBV2 and TRBJ2-2; the match to TRBD2 covers 7 bases. After removal of 7 bases from V and 2 bases from J, the junction contained 10 bases not matched to a gene. This CDR3 comprises 16 residues. Germline assignment: CDR1 SNHLY and CDR2 FYNNEI. CDR3 sequence: CASKRGVNRNTGELFF. In nucleotides, the CDR3 is TGTGCCAGCAAGCGGGGAGTCAATAGAAACACCGGGGAGCTGTTTTTT.

The J gene is TRBJ2-7, the V gene TRBV20-1, with a possible D match to TRBD1 (5 bases). The V gene's germline CDR1 is DFQATT and CDR2 SNEGSKA (reference sequence). Trimming pared 1 base from V and 0 bases from J, leaving 10 bases between. The CDR3 extends over 14 amino acids. Written as DNA, the CDR3 is TGCAGTGCTAGAGGGGGCGTAGCCTCCTACGAGCAGTACTTC. Its protein is CSARGGVASYEQYF.

The chain has TRBV7-2 and TRBJ2-5, with a possible D match to TRBD2 (5 bases). The length of the CDR3 is 14 residues. Trimming took 5 bases from V and 0 from J, leaving 10 bases between them. Germline values: CDR1 SGHTA, CDR2 FQGNSA. In DNA, the CDR3 is TGTGCCAGCAGCCGAGGAGCGGACCAAGAGACCCAGTACTTC. Amino acids: CASSRGADQETQYF.

With regard to this clonotype: Germline is not matched at one junction end, which may reflect a read error. The rearrangement links TRBV6-2 or TRBV6-3 to TRBJ2-5; 8 nucleotides line up with TRBD2. CDR3 length: 16 residues. Germline CDR1 and CDR2: MNHEY and SVGEGT. CDR3 residues: CATSDNLLAGKETQYF. For the CDR3, the DNA is TGTGCCACCAGTGACAACCTCCTAGCGGGCAAAGAGACCCAGTACTTC.

The V and J genes are TRBV29-1 and TRBJ2-7; D unclear. V was shortened by 5 bases and J by 1 base, with 6 bases between the two germline ends. Germline CDR1 reads SQVTM; CDR2 reads ANQGSEA. The CDR3 runs 11 residues. The DNA of the CDR3 is TGCAGCGTTCGGTATTCCTACGAGCAGTACTTC. Its protein is CSVRYSYEQYF.

This clonotype has just a few counts. The chain's CDR3 is CASTTPTGGTTGELFF. The DNA of the CDR3 is TGTGCCAGCACAACCCCGACAGGGGGCACGACCGGGGAGCTGTTTTTT. J is TRBJ2-2 and V is TRBV2, with 10 positions matching TRBD1. In germline, CDR1 is SNHLY, CDR2 FYNNEI. The V gene end was trimmed by 7 bases and the J gene end by 5 bases; junction bases not matched to a gene: 10. The CDR3 consists of 16 residues. Looking up the rest from reference TRBV2 and TRBJ2-2 gives the full variable domain: EPEVTQTPSHQVTQMGQEVILRCVPISNHLYFYWYRQILGQKVEFLVSFYNNEISEKSEIFDDQFSVERPDGSNFTLKIRSTKLEDSAMYFCASTTPTGGTTGELFFGEGSRLTVL.

This clonotype was seen only a few times. The chain joins TRBV6-5 to TRBJ1-5; D is uncertain. The CDR3 spans 16 residues. V was pared by 5 bases and J by 0 bases, with 14 bases between. The germline CDR1 and CDR2 sequences are MNHEY and SVGAGI. The CDR3 region has the DNA TGTGCCAGCAGTCCCGACGGATTTTATAGCAATCAGCCCCAGCATTTT. Translating gives CASSPDGFYSNQPQHF.

There are a few counts of this clonotype. The chain links TRBV9 to TRBJ1-1, with 8 bases matching TRBD1. The CDR3 has 13 amino acids. V was pared by 9 bases and J by 3 bases, with 7 bases of the junction left unmatched. The germline V gene has CDR1 SGDLS and CDR2 YYNGEE. As DNA, the CDR3 is TGTGCCATCCCAGGGGGCGCGTACACTGAAGCTTTCTTT. Translated, it gives CAIPGGAYTEAFF.

This clonotype appeared a single time. The chain links TRBV3-1 to TRBJ2-7, with D possibly TRBD1 on 6 matching bases. Germline V gives CDR1 LGHDT, CDR2 YNNKEL (reference sequence). This CDR3 spans 14 amino acids. Deletions cut 5 bases from V and 3 bases from J, with 14 bases between. CDR3: CASSSRDTYYEQYF. The CDR3 DNA sequence: TGTGCCAGCAGCTCCCGGGACACGTACTACGAGCAGTACTTC.